These T cell receptor beta chains were read from a single sample in a study of blood T cell repertoires in COVID-19. Repertoires were generated with immunoSEQ multiplex PCR, while TCRdb's copy carries only in-frame clones and drops some. In the table there are about 73,000 clones, roughly 84% of which are singletons. The sample taken for sequencing was peripheral blood. These receptors were taken from a human donor in a cohort sampled during active COVID-19. Both conserved end residues are part of each CDR3. The order of the fields is J gene, clone size, V gene, D gene, CDR3 DNA, CDR3 protein. The D gene is left open where the match is weak. The size field is filled for only some rows; it gives once, few, many or a size class.

>TRBJ2-7|.|TRBV5-1|TRBD1
TGCGCCAGCAGCCCCGGGACAGGGGGGTACGAGCAGTACTTC
CASSPGTGGYEQYF
>TRBJ1-1|few|TRBV6-5|.
TGTGCCAGCAGTTACTCGAGGTTTACTGAAGCTTTCTTT
CASSYSRFTEAFF
>TRBJ2-1|few|TRBV4-1|TRBD2
TGCGCCAGCAGCGTTACCGGGACTAGCATTTACAATGAGCAGTTCTTC
CASSVTGTSIYNEQFF
>TRBJ2-2|.|TRBV19|.
TGTGCCAGTAGTATAGCGGTCGGGTACGGCGGGGAGCTGTTTTTT
CASSIAVGYGGELFF
>TRBJ1-2|.|TRBV3-1/TRBV3-2|TRBD1
TGTGCCAGCAGCCAATTGACAGGGTCTGGCTACACCTTC
CASSQLTGSGYTF
>TRBJ2-1|.|TRBV3-1/TRBV3-2|TRBD2
TGTGCCAGCAGCCCGGGACTAGCGGGGCGCTACAATGAGCAGTTCTTC
CASSPGLAGRYNEQFF
>TRBJ2-7|.|TRBV3-1/TRBV3-2|TRBD2
TGTGCCAGCAGCCAAGATGGGGAGCGGGGGCCTTCCTACGAGCAGTACTTC
CASSQDGERGPSYEQYF
>TRBJ2-5|.|TRBV5-1|TRBD2
TGCGCCAGCAGCTTGCCGACTAGCGCTGAAGAGACCCAGTACTTC
CASSLPTSAEETQYF
>TRBJ2-1|.|TRBV7-2|.
TGTGCCAGCTTTTCTACGGGGGTTTCCTACAATGAGCAGTTCTTC
CASFSTGVSYNEQFF
>TRBJ2-2|once|TRBV11-2|.
TGTGCCAGCACGGGGAAGACTACCGGGGAGCTGTTTTTT
CASTGKTTGELFF
>TRBJ1-4|.|TRBV2|TRBD1
TGTGCCAGCAGTAGGACAGGTGGCTACGGGGCTCTGTTTTTT
CASSRTGGYGALFF
>TRBJ1-5|.|TRBV20-1|.
TGCAGTGCTAGTACCGGGGGGCTGCAGCCCCAGCATTTT
CSASTGGLQPQHF
>TRBJ2-1|once|TRBV2|.
TGTGCCAGCAGTGTTAGTGAGCAGTTCTTC
CASSVSEQFF
>TRBJ2-5|.|TRBV29-1|.
TGCAGCGTTTTAAGTCTTGCAGTTCAAGAGACCCAGTACTTC
CSVLSLAVQETQYF
>TRBJ2-7|.|TRBV27|TRBD1
TGTGCCAGCAGTGACCGGGACAGGGGCCCCTACGAGCAGTACTTC
CASSDRDRGPYEQYF
>TRBJ2-5|.|TRBV29-1|TRBD2
TGCAGCGTTGAAGGCGGGACTAGCGGGACACAAGAGACCCAGTACTTC
CSVEGGTSGTQETQYF
>TRBJ2-3|.|TRBV27|.
TGTGCCTCTCGGCGCGGGCAGTTCACAGATACGCAGTATTTT
CASRRGQFTDTQYF
>TRBJ1-5|.|TRBV27|.
TGTGCCAGCAGTGACCCAGGGGTAGGGCAGCCCCAGCATTTT
CASSDPGVGQPQHF
>TRBJ2-1|.|TRBV14|TRBD2
TGTGCCAGCAGCCTCACATCTAGCGGGGGGGTCTACTCCTACAATGAGCAGTTCTTC
CASSLTSSGGVYSYNEQFF
>TRBJ1-5|.|TRBV6-2/TRBV6-3|TRBD1
TGTGCCAGCAGTTATGCAGGGGGGAATCAGCCCCAGCATTTT
CASSYAGGNQPQHF
>TRBJ1-5|few|TRBV6-5|TRBD1
TGTGCCAGCAGACTCAGGAGGGGGCCCAATCAGCCCCAGCATTTT
CASRLRRGPNQPQHF
>TRBJ2-5|.|TRBV7-9|TRBD1
TGTGCCAGCAGCCCCAGGACAGGGTTGGAGACCCAGTACTTC
CASSPRTGLETQYF
>TRBJ2-2|.|TRBV5-6|.
TGTGCCAGCAGCCTCTTTGGCTCGAACACCGGGGAGCTGTTTTTT
CASSLFGSNTGELFF
>TRBJ1-6|.|TRBV4-3|.
TGCGCCAGCAGCCAAGATTATAGGGGTAAAAATTCACCCCTCCACTTT
CASSQDYRGKNSPLHF
>TRBJ2-7|once|TRBV11-2|.
TGTGCCAGCAGCGTCTTGAGATCCGTCCGCGAGCAGTACTTC
CASSVLRSVREQYF
>TRBJ2-3|.|TRBV5-1|.
TGCGCCAGCAGCTCCCGAACGTCGGGGGGCGGACATACGCAGTATTTT
CASSSRTSGGGHTQYF
>TRBJ2-3|.|TRBV10-2|.
TGCGCCAGCAGCGGAGGGGAGCGCATCACAGATACGCAGTATTTT
CASSGGERITDTQYF
>TRBJ2-3|.|TRBV5-1|.
TGCGCCAGCAGCGGGGGGAGGAGCACAGATACGCAGTATTTT
CASSGGRSTDTQYF
>TRBJ2-7|.|TRBV11-2|.
TGTGCCAGCAGCTCCATGGGGGCAGGGTCTTACGAGCAGTACTTC
CASSSMGAGSYEQYF
>TRBJ1-6|.|TRBV29-1|TRBD1
TGCAGCGTCTCAACAGGGGATAATTCACCCCTCCACTTT
CSVSTGDNSPLHF
>TRBJ2-1|.|TRBV27|.
TGTGCCAGCAGCTCTGGCGGCGGCAGCTATGAGCAGTTCTTC
CASSSGGGSYEQFF
>TRBJ1-2|.|TRBV2|TRBD1
TGTGCCAGCAGTGAAAATTGGGGGACAGGGAGAAACTATGGCTACACCTTC
CASSENWGTGRNYGYTF
>TRBJ2-1|once|TRBV5-4|.
TGTGCCAGCAGCTTGGTGGGGCCGGGTAATGAGCAGTTCTTC
CASSLVGPGNEQFF
>TRBJ1-3|few|TRBV6-6|TRBD1
TGTGCCAGCAGTAATCGACAGGGCTGGGACACCATATATTTT
CASSNRQGWDTIYF
>TRBJ1-6|.|TRBV19|.
TGTGCCAGTAGCCCCGCTAGGATCTCCTGGCATTCACCCCTCCACTTT
CASSPARISWHSPLHF
>TRBJ1-5|once|TRBV30|.
TGTGCCTGGACAGGGGTTCGGAATAGCAATCAGCCCCAGCATTTT
CAWTGVRNSNQPQHF
>TRBJ1-2|.|TRBV9|.
TGTGCCAGCACTCAAAGGGGGAATGTGGACTATGGCTACACCTTC
CASTQRGNVDYGYTF
>TRBJ1-1|.|TRBV9|TRBD1
TGTGCCAGCAGCGCCGCAGGGGGCGTTTACACTGAAGCTTTCTTT
CASSAAGGVYTEAFF
>TRBJ1-6|few|TRBV12-3/TRBV12-4|.
TGTGCCAGCAGCCTCGGGACACTGAGAACCCTCCACTTT
CASSLGTLRTLHF
>TRBJ1-2|.|TRBV5-3|TRBD1
TGTGCCAGAAGCTTGGCCGAAGACAGGGATAACTATGGCTACACCTTC
CARSLAEDRDNYGYTF
>TRBJ2-5|.|TRBV7-2|TRBD1
TGTGCCAGCCTCTGGGACAGCACCCAAGAGACCCAGTACTTC
CASLWDSTQETQYF
>TRBJ2-7|.|TRBV4-2|TRBD1
TGTGCCAGCAGCCTGGGACAGGGGTTTGCCTACGAGCAGTACTTC
CASSLGQGFAYEQYF
>TRBJ2-5|.|TRBV28|.
TGTGCCAGCGGCCGCAGGCCCCAGTACTTC
CASGRRPQYF
>TRBJ1-6|once|TRBV20-1|TRBD1
TGCAGTGCTAGTTTGTCCGGGACAGGGAATTCACCCCTCCACTTT
CSASLSGTGNSPLHF
>TRBJ1-1|.|TRBV12-3/TRBV12-4|.
TGTGCCAGCAGTTTAAGGGGGAACACTGAAGCTTTCTTT
CASSLRGNTEAFF
>TRBJ2-1|.|TRBV5-6|TRBD1
TGTGCCAGCAGCTTGTACAGGACAGGGGGCAGCTCCTACAATGAGCAGTTCTTC
CASSLYRTGGSSYNEQFF
>TRBJ1-1|.|TRBV6-6|.
TGTGCCAGCCCCGGGGGGGTGAACACTGAAGCTTTCTTT
CASPGGVNTEAFF
>TRBJ1-1|once|TRBV12-3/TRBV12-4|TRBD1
TGTGCCAGCAGTCATAACAGGGGCACTGAAGCTTTCTTT
CASSHNRGTEAFF
>TRBJ2-3|.|TRBV5-8|TRBD2
TGTGCCAGCAGCTGGGGACTAGCGGGGGGTACAGATACGCAGTATTTT
CASSWGLAGGTDTQYF
>TRBJ1-2|few|TRBV28|.
TGTGCCAGCAGTTTCGGGGACTCCGGCTATGGCTACACCTTC
CASSFGDSGYGYTF
>TRBJ2-7|.|TRBV5-6|TRBD2
TGTGCCAGCAGCTTGGCTGGGGGGGCCTACGAGCAGTACTTC
CASSLAGGAYEQYF
>TRBJ2-2|.|TRBV9|TRBD2
TGTGCCAGCAGCGTAGCCCCAACCTCGAGCGGGGCGGCGGGGGAGCTGTTTTTT
CASSVAPTSSGAAGELFF
>TRBJ2-7|.|TRBV7-9|TRBD1
TGTGCCAGCAGCTCAAGCTCGACAGGGGGCATAGGGGAGCAGTACTTC
CASSSSSTGGIGEQYF
>TRBJ1-1|.|TRBV28|.
TGTGCCAGCAAGGATGGGGGCAGCAACACTGAAGCTTTCTTT
CASKDGGSNTEAFF